The 7 T cell receptor beta chains below all came from one sample that was sequenced in a study of blood T cell repertoires in COVID-19. Libraries were prepared by immunoSEQ multiplex PCR; TCRdb keeps only in-frame clonotypes and omits some of them. The data contain 65,000 to 85,000 clones, roughly 88% of them singletons. The sample consisted of peripheral blood. Receptors were obtained from a human donor in a cohort sampled during active COVID-19.

The chain carries TRBV4-1 and TRBJ2-7; a possible D gene is TRBD1 (6 bases). Trimming stripped 1 base from V and 1 base from J, with 11 bases between. This CDR3 is built from 15 residues. CDR1 is MGHRA and CDR2 is YSYEKL in the germline V gene. For the CDR3, the DNA is TGCGCCAGCAGCCAAGGTACAGGGTTATCCTACGAGCAGTACTTC. It yields the protein CASSQGTGLSYEQYF.

V is TRBV5-1 and J is TRBJ2-2, with a tentative D call TRBD1 (5 bases). V was shortened by 0 bases and J by 5 bases, with 11 bases between the two germline ends. In germline, CDR1 is SGHRS, CDR2 YFSETQ. This CDR3 is built from 15 residues. This CDR3 reads CASSLAQVKTGELFF. The CDR3 coding sequence is TGCGCCAGCAGCTTGGCACAGGTCAAAACCGGGGAGCTGTTTTTT. Full variable domain (missing parts from reference TRBV5-1 and TRBJ2-2): KAGVTQTPRYLIKTRGQQVTLSCSPISGHRSVSWYQQTPGQGLQFLFEYFSETQRNKGNFPGRFSGRQFSNSRSEMNVSTLELGDSALYLCASSLAQVKTGELFFGEGSRLTVL.

This clone was seen once. This chain links TRBV6-2 or TRBV6-3 with TRBJ1-4; D unresolved. The CDR3 runs to 13 residues. Trimming shortened V by 2 bases and J by 7 bases, and 8 bases separated the two germline ends. Germline CDR1 is MNHEY and CDR2 is SVGEGT. The CDR3 nucleotides read TGTGCCAGCAGTTACCGGCGGGCTGAAAAACTGTTTTTT. Amino acids: CASSYRRAEKLFF.

The rearrangement links TRBV5-1 to TRBJ2-1; perhaps TRBD2 as D (7 bases). The V gene's germline CDR1 is SGHRS and CDR2 YFSETQ. The CDR3 runs 12 residues. V lost 4 bases, J lost 11 bases, and 13 bases lay in between. The CDR3 DNA follows: TGCGCCAGCAGCCCGGGGGGCGAACAGCAGTTCTTC. Translated: CASSPGGEQQFF. Full variable domain (rest looked up from reference TRBV5-1 and TRBJ2-1): KAGVTQTPRYLIKTRGQQVTLSCSPISGHRSVSWYQQTPGQGLQFLFEYFSETQRNKGNFPGRFSGRQFSNSRSEMNVSTLELGDSALYLCASSPGGEQQFFGPGTRLTVL.

The chain uses TRBV4-3 and TRBJ2-7; D call uncertain. V lost 0 bases to trimming and J lost 0 bases, with 18 bases between them. The CDR3 length is 18 residues. The germline CDR1 and CDR2 sequences are LGHNA and YSLEER. CDR3 residues: CASSQEWHGTESSYEQYF. The CDR3 DNA reads TGCGCCAGCAGCCAAGAATGGCACGGAACGGAGAGCTCCTACGAGCAGTACTTC.

The chain uses TRBV7-9 and TRBJ1-2; 8 bases align to TRBD1. Germline V gene lookup returns CDR1 SEHNR and CDR2 FQNEAQ (reference sequence). The CDR3 runs to 14 residues. V dropped 4 bases and J dropped 2; count of bases not matched to a gene: 3. This CDR3 is CASSSWTGNYGYTF. The DNA for the CDR3 is TGTGCCAGCAGCTCTTGGACAGGGAACTATGGCTACACCTTC.

The CDR3 protein is CASGRTVSYEQYF. The CDR3 DNA follows: TGCGCCAGCGGCCGGACTGTCTCCTACGAGCAGTACTTC. This rearrangement joins TRBV4-3 to TRBJ2-7; possible D gene TRBD2, 5 bases. Germline assignment: CDR1 LGHNA and CDR2 YSLEER. The CDR3 extends over 13 amino acids. V was clipped by 8 bases and J by 0 bases, with 11 bases between them.